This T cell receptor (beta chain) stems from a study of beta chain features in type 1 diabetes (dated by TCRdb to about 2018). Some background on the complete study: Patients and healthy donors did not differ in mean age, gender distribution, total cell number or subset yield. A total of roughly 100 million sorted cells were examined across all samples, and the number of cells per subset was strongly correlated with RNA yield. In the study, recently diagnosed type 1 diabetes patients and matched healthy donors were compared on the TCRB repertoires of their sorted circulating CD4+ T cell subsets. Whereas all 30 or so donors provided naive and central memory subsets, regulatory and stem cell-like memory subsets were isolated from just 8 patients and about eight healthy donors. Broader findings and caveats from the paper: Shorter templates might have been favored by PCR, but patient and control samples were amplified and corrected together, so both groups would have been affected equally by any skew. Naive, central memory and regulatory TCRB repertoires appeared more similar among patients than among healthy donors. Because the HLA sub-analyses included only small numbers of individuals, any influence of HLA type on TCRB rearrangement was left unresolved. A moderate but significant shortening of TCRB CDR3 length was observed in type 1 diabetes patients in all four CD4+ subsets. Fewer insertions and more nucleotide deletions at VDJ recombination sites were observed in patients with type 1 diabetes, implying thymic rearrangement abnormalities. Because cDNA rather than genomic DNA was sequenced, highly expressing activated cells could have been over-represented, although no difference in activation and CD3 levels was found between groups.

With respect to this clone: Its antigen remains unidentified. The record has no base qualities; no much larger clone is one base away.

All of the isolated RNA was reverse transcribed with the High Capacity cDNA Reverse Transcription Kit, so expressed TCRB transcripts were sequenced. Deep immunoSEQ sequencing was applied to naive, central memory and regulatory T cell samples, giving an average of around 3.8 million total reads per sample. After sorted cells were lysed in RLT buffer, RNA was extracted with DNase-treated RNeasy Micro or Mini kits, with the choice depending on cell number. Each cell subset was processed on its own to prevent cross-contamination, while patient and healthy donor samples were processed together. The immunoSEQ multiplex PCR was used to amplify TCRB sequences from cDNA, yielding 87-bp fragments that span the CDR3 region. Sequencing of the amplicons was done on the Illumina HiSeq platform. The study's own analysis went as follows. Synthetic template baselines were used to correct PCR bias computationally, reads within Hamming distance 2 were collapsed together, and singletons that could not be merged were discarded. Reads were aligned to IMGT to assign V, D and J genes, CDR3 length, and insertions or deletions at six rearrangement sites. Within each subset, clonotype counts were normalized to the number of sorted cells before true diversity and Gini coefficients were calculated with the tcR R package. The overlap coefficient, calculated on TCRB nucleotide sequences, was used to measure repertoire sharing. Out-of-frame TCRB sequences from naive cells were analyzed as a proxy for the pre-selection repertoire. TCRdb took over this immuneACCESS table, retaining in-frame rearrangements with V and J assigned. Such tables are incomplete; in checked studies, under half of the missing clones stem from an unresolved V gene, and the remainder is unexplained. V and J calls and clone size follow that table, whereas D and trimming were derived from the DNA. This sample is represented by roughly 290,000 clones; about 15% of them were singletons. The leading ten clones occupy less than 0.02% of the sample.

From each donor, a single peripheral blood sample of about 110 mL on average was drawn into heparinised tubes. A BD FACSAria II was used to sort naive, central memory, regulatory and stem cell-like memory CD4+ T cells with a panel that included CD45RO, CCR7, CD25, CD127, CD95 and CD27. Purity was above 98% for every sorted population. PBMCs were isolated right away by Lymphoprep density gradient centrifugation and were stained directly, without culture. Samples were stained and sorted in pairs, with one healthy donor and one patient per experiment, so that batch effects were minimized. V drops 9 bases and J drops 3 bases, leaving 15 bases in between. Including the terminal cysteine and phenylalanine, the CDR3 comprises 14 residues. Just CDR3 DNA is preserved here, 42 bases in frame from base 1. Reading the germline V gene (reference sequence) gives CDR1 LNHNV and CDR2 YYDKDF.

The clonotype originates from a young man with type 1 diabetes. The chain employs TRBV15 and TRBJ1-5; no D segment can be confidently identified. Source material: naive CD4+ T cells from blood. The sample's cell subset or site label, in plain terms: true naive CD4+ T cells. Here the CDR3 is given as CATSSRGINQPQHF. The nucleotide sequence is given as TGTGCCACTAGTTCGCGGGGTATCAATCAGCCCCAGCATTTT.